The 17 T cell receptor beta chains reported below all come from one sample, sequenced in a study of blood T cell repertoires in COVID-19. The method was immunoSEQ multiplex PCR; TCRdb's version includes in-frame clones alone and lacks a portion of them. The table has about 72,000 clones, more than 85% seen once. The sample comprised peripheral blood. The receptors derive from a woman between 55 and 75 years old with active COVID-19.

J is TRBJ2-7 and V is TRBV27; the match to TRBD1 covers 9 bases. V was clipped by 4 bases and J by 1 base; unmatched bases: 5. CDR3 size: 15 residues. Germline CDR1 and CDR2: MNHEY and SMNVEV (reference sequence). DNA for the CDR3: TGTGCCAGCAGTTACAGGGGGCTTAGGTCCTACGAGCAGTACTTC. The encoded protein is CASSYRGLRSYEQYF.

Here the CDR3 DNA reads TGTGCCAGCAGCTTAGCGGTCAGGCCGGATACGCAGTATTTT. Amino acids: CASSLAVRPDTQYF. The chain couples TRBV7-2 to TRBJ2-3; D ambiguous. The CDR3 is 14 residues long. Between the trimmed V and J ends, which lost 0 bases and 6 bases, there was a span of 10 bases. The germline V gene has CDR1 SGHTA and CDR2 FQGNSA.

As regards this clone: The same CDR3 also results from other DNA sequences found in this sample. V is TRBV4-1 and J is TRBJ1-2; 8 bases map to TRBD1. Trimming at V came to 2 bases and at J to 0 bases, leaving 11 bases not matched to a gene. The CDR3 spans 18 residues. Looked up from germline, CDR1 is MGHRA and CDR2 is YSYEKL. For the CDR3, the DNA is TGCGCCAGCAGCCAAAGTGGTCCCGGGACAGGAGCTAACTATGGCTACACCTTC. Protein product: CASSQSGPGTGANYGYTF.

The chain uses TRBV24-1 and TRBJ2-7; 9 bases line up with TRBD1. Germline loops: CDR1 KGHDR, CDR2 SFDVKD. V was clipped by 9 bases and J by 6 bases; unmatched bases: 14. There are 15 residues in the CDR3. The CDR3 coding sequence is TGTGCCACCGGGGCGCCGGGACAGGGTCCCTCCGAGCAGTACTTC. Its translation: CATGAPGQGPSEQYF.

The rearrangement links TRBV2 to TRBJ1-5; possible D gene TRBD1, 6 bases. The CDR3 runs 15 residues. Trimming pared 6 bases from V and 3 bases from J, leaving 15 bases between. CDR1 and CDR2 from the germline V gene are SNHLY and FYNNEI. As DNA, the CDR3 is TGTGCCAGCAGAGGACGTACAGGGAACAATCAGCCCCAGCATTTT. Encoded protein: CASRGRTGNNQPQHF.

The chain uses TRBV28 and TRBJ1-4; 7 nucleotides match TRBD1. In germline, CDR1 is MDHEN, CDR2 SYDVKM. V shed 3 bases, J shed 8 bases, and the junction held 6 bases outside the gene matches. This CDR3 spans 14 amino acids. This CDR3 is CASSFRGGREKLFF. DNA of the CDR3: TGTGCCAGCAGTTTTAGAGGGGGCCGGGAAAAACTGTTTTTT.

The chain is built from TRBV4-2 and TRBJ2-5, with a tentative D call TRBD2 (6 bases). The germline V and J ends were trimmed by 3 bases and 2 bases, with 10 bases remaining between them. Germline CDR1 reads LGHNA; CDR2 reads YNFKEQ. The CDR3 is 14 amino acids. The CDR3 loop is CASSQGTSQETQYF. CDR3 DNA sequence: TGTGCCAGCAGCCAGGGGACTTCGCAAGAGACCCAGTACTTC.

The CDR3 sequence is CSVATSGSTDTQYF. CDR3 sequence (DNA): TGCAGCGTTGCGACTAGCGGGAGCACAGATACGCAGTATTTT. The chain has TRBV29-1 and TRBJ2-3, with 10 bases fitting TRBD2. This CDR3 region has 14 residues. Germline V CDR1 and CDR2: SQVTM, ANQGSEA. With 4 bases clipped from V and 0 bases from J, the junction kept 1 base outside the gene matches.

V gene TRBV5-5 combines with J gene TRBJ2-7; maybe TRBD2 (6 bases). V lost 4 bases, J lost 3 bases, and 17 bases lay in between. Germline CDR1 SGHKS, CDR2 YYEKEE (reference sequence). The CDR3 spans 15 residues. This CDR3 is CASSGHRGTGYEQYF. The DNA of the CDR3 is TGTGCCAGCAGCGGGCACCGGGGGACTGGCTACGAGCAGTACTTC.

This sequence joins TRBV12-3 or TRBV12-4 and TRBJ1-5; D is undetermined. The CDR3 is 13 residues long. Deletions cut 6 bases from V and 9 bases from J, with 15 bases between. CDR3 residues: CASSRPGGPPQHF. CDR3 coding DNA: TGTGCCAGCAGCCGGCCAGGAGGGCCGCCCCAGCATTTT.

The chain combines TRBV19 with TRBJ1-5, with a weak D call TRBD1 (6 bases). The CDR3 is made up of 13 amino acids. Germline CDR1 is LNHDA and CDR2 is SQIVND (reference sequence). V was shortened by 3 bases and J by 9 bases, with 12 bases between the two germline ends. As DNA, the CDR3 is TGTGCCAGTAGTATTCACGGACAGTCGCCCCAGCATTTT. This translates into CASSIHGQSPQHF.

This chain joins TRBV21-1 and TRBJ2-1; TRBD2, the D gene given by the table, was not confirmed from the DNA. TRBV21-1 is a pseudogene. CDR3 length: 16 amino acids. CDR3 in amino acids: CASSKEVSTRYNEQFF. In DNA form, the CDR3 reads TGTGCCAGCAGCAAAGAAGTCTCGACGAGGTACAATGAGCAGTTCTTC.

The chain links TRBV9 to TRBJ2-7, with 7 nucleotides matching TRBD2. J lost 0 bases, V lost 0 bases, and 0 bases had no gene match. Germline CDR1 SGDLS, CDR2 YYNGEE. This CDR3 spans 14 amino acids. This CDR3 reads CASSVASGSYEQYF. The CDR3 bases are TGTGCCAGCAGCGTAGCTAGCGGCTCCTACGAGCAGTACTTC. Supplemented by reference TRBV9 and TRBJ2-7, the full variable domain reads DSGVTQTPKHLITATGQRVTLRCSPRSGDLSVYWYQQSLDQGLQFLIQYYNGEERAKGNILERFSAQQFPDLHSELNLSSLELGDSALYFCASSVASGSYEQYFGPGTRLTVT.

V is TRBV11-2 and J is TRBJ2-1; 8 positions agree with TRBD1. This CDR3 has 16 residues. Losses at the gene ends were 4 bases for V and 6 bases for J; bases not matched to a gene: 11. The V gene's germline CDR1 is SGHAT and CDR2 FQNNGV. The CDR3 region has the DNA TGTGCCAGCAGCTATGGACACCAGGACAGGGCCAATGAGCAGTTCTTC. Protein product: CASSYGHQDRANEQFF.

The chain carries TRBV19 and TRBJ1-1; D gene ambiguous. There are 14 residues in the CDR3. Between the trimmed V and J ends, which lost 2 bases and 4 bases, there was a span of 11 bases. Germline-derived CDR1 and CDR2 are LNHDA and SQIVND (reference sequence). Here the CDR3 DNA reads TGTGCCAGTAGTATACTTGCGGGCAGCACTGAAGCTTTCTTT. It is translated as CASSILAGSTEAFF.

The rearrangement uses TRBV20-1 and TRBJ2-7; D unclear. The V end was cut by 7 bases, the J end by 4 bases, with 8 bases between. Germline assignment: CDR1 DFQATT and CDR2 SNEGSKA (reference sequence). The CDR3 totals 10 residues. The CDR3 nucleotides are TGCAGTGTCGGTACTTACGAGCAGTACTTC. Its protein product is CSVGTYEQYF.

V usage is TRBV24-1 and J usage is TRBJ2-3, with a weak D call TRBD2 (5 bases). Deletions cut 11 bases from V and 4 bases from J, with 15 bases between. The CDR3 is 13 amino acids. Germline CDR1 and CDR2: KGHDR and SFDVKD. The CDR3, as DNA: TGTGCCAGCCGAAAAGGGAGTTCAGATACGCAGTATTTT. Translating gives CASRKGSSDTQYF.